The present entry profiles one T cell receptor beta chain with its context. Antigen specificity is unknown. CDR3 size: 12 residues. From germline, CDR1 is SGHRS and CDR2 YFSETQ. cDNA synthesis was performed in eight separate reactions for each sample. With the 5' RACE reads reprocessed, TCRdb shows one record per CDR3 protein and no DNA. This table lists 120,000 to 150,000 distinct CDR3 sequences. These data come from a study of monozygotic twins with inflammatory bowel disease. Study conclusions and caveats: T cell subtypes were not distinguishable in this analysis. Patient repertoires may have gained variability from differing immunosuppressive treatments.

Unsorted whole blood yielded the total RNA, with T cells left unselected. Sequencing was performed on blood. The TCR was taken from a human donor with ulcerative colitis or Crohn's disease, or a healthy co-twin of an affected twin (not recorded which). The chain recombines TRBV5-1 with TRBJ2-3. The CDR3 is CASSLGVDTQYF. Based on the CDR3 plus reference TRBV5-1 and TRBJ2-3, the full variable domain is KAGVTQTPRYLIKTRGQQVTLSCSPISGHRSVSWYQQTPGQGLQFLFEYFSETQRNKGNFPGRFSGRQFSNSRSEMNVSTLELGDSALYLCASSLGVDTQYFGPGTRLTVL.